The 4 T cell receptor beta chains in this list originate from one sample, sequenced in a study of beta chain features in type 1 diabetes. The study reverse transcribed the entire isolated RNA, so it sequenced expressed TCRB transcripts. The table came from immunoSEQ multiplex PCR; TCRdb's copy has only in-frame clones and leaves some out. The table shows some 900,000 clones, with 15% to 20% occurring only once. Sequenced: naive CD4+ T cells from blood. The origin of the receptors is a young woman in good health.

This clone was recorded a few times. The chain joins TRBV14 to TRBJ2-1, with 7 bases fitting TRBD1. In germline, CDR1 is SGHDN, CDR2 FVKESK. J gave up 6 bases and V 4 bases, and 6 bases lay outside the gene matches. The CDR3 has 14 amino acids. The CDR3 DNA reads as TGTGCCAGCAGCCGGCTGGACAGGTTCAATGAGCAGTTCTTC. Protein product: CASSRLDRFNEQFF.

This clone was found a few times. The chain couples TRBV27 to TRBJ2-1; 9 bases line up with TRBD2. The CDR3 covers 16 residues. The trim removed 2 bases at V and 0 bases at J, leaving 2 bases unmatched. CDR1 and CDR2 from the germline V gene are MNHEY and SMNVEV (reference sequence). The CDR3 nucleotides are TGTGCCAGCAGTTTAGCGGGAGGGCGCTCCTACAATGAGCAGTTCTTC. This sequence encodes CASSLAGGRSYNEQFF.

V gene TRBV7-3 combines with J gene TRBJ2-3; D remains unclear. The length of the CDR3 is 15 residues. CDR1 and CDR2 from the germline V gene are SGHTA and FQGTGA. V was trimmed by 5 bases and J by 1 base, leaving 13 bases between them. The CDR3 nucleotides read TGTGCCAGCAGCGTGACGTCAGGTCGCACAGATACGCAGTATTTT. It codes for CASSVTSGRTDTQYF.

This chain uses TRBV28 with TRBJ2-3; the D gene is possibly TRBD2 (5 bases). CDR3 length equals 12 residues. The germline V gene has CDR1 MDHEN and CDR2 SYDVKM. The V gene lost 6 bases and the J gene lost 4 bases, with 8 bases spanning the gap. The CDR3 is CASRGEADTQYF. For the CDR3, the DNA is TGTGCCAGCAGGGGAGAGGCAGATACGCAGTATTTT.